These T cell receptor beta chains were read from a single sample in a study of OX40 agonist ivuxolimab in advanced cancers. Assay: immunoSEQ multiplex PCR; the TCRdb copy retains only in-frame clones and omits some. The table has about 89,000 clones, approximately 91% seen once. Sample: CD4+ or CD8+ T cells sorted from blood, taken in a trial of the OX40 agonist ivuxolimab. Every receptor here comes from an adult with an advanced solid tumor such as melanoma, head and neck, liver or kidney cancer. The CDR3 runs from the conserved cysteine through the conserved F or W. D genes are given only for firm matches. Rows give clone size only sometimes, using once, few, many, or a class for an expanded clone.

v_gene	j_gene	abundance	d_gene	CDR3aa	CDR3nt
TRBV7-2	TRBJ2-3	-	TRBD2	CASRPQLAADTQYF	TGTGCCAGCAGGCCGCAACTAGCGGCAGATACGCAGTATTTT
TRBV28	TRBJ2-1	-	-	CATRGFENEQFF	TGTGCGACGAGGGGGTTCGAGAATGAGCAGTTCTTC
TRBV28	TRBJ2-6	-	-	CASSLSDFRSLISGANVLTF	TGTGCCAGCAGTTTATCGGACTTCAGGTCTCTGATCTCTGGGGCCAACGTCCTGACTTTC
TRBV5-1	TRBJ2-1	-	-	CASSLQVSSYNEQFF	TGCGCCAGCAGCTTGCAGGTTAGCTCCTACAATGAGCAGTTCTTC
TRBV6-5	TRBJ2-7	-	-	CASSSRAGATDEQYF	TGTGCCAGCAGTTCCCGGGCGGGGGCAACTGACGAGCAGTACTTC
TRBV19	TRBJ2-2	-	-	CASSIGRARGRHTGELFF	TGTGCCAGTAGTATAGGGCGGGCCAGGGGCCGGCACACCGGGGAGCTGTTTTTT
TRBV10-3	TRBJ1-2	-	TRBD1	CAISDGTDGYTF	TGTGCCATCAGTGATGGGACAGACGGCTACACCTTC
TRBV7-8	TRBJ2-7	-	TRBD1	CASSFRDRGSEQYF	TGTGCCAGCAGCTTCCGGGACAGGGGAAGCGAGCAGTACTTC
TRBV29-1	TRBJ2-2	-	-	CSVRDGNTGELFF	TGCAGCGTCAGGGACGGGAACACCGGGGAGCTGTTTTTT
TRBV10-3	TRBJ2-7	-	-	CAISDPGKQQYF	TGTGCCATCAGTGATCCCGGGAAGCAGCAGTACTTC
TRBV2	TRBJ2-2	once	-	CASTLTGGDTGELFF	TGTGCCAGCACTTTGACAGGAGGAGACACCGGGGAGCTGTTTTTT
TRBV5-4	TRBJ2-5	-	TRBD1	CASSSSGTGGRETQYF	TGTGCCAGCAGCTCCTCCGGGACAGGGGGTCGGGAGACCCAGTACTTC
TRBV7-2	TRBJ2-7	-	TRBD2	CASSPGLAGAEQYF	TGTGCCAGCAGCCCGGGACTAGCGGGAGCCGAGCAGTACTTC
TRBV4-3	TRBJ2-2	-	TRBD2	CASSFRTSASTGELFF	TGCGCCAGCAGCTTCCGGACTAGCGCCTCTACCGGGGAGCTGTTTTTT
TRBV5-6	TRBJ2-5	-	-	CASSSDRAQETQYF	TGTGCCAGCAGCTCAGACAGAGCGCAAGAGACCCAGTACTTC
TRBV7-6	TRBJ1-2	-	-	CASSPVGEGEGYTF	TGTGCCAGCAGCCCGGTAGGGGAGGGCGAGGGCTACACCTTC
TRBV28	TRBJ1-5	-	-	CASSATRQPQHF	TGTGCCAGCAGTGCCACTCGTCAGCCCCAGCATTTT
TRBV7-9	TRBJ2-3	-	TRBD1	CASSLVRGTGGPDTQYF	TGTGCCAGCAGCTTAGTTCGTGGTACAGGGGGCCCAGATACGCAGTATTTT
TRBV5-5	TRBJ1-2	once	TRBD1	CASSSHRGNYGYTF	TGTGCCAGCAGCTCGCACAGGGGGAACTATGGCTACACCTTC
TRBV19	TRBJ2-7	-	-	CASSIGPGGNEQYF	TGTGCCAGTAGTATAGGGCCAGGGGGGAACGAGCAGTACTTC
TRBV2	TRBJ2-2	-	TRBD2	CASSGTIKAGELFF	TGTGCCAGCAGCGGGACTATTAAGGCCGGGGAGCTGTTTTTT
TRBV11-2	TRBJ1-2	-	-	CASSLFGTYGYTF	TGTGCCAGCAGCTTATTTGGTACCTATGGCTACACCTTC
TRBV15	TRBJ2-2	once	-	CATSRGGAPGGTGELFF	TGTGCCACCAGCAGAGGTGGAGCTCCCGGGGGCACCGGGGAGCTGTTTTTT
TRBV5-1	TRBJ2-7	-	TRBD2	CASSLGMASGSKYF	TGCGCCAGCAGCTTGGGTATGGCTAGCGGGAGTAAGTACTTC
TRBV7-3	TRBJ2-1	-	TRBD2	CASSLTRLAGYNEQFF	TGTGCCAGCAGCTTAACGAGGCTAGCGGGTTACAATGAGCAGTTCTTC
TRBV19	TRBJ2-7	-	TRBD2	CASSPSGSASYEQYF	TGTGCCAGTAGTCCTAGCGGGTCAGCCTCCTACGAGCAGTACTTC
TRBV7-9	TRBJ2-5	-	-	CASSLDSETQYF	TGTGCCAGCAGCTTAGACTCGGAGACCCAGTACTTC
TRBV18	TRBJ2-7	-	-	CASSPQEGYYEQYF	TGTGCCAGCTCACCTCAGGAAGGGTACTACGAGCAGTACTTC
TRBV5-1	TRBJ2-7	-	-	CASSRGLTYEQYF	TGCGCCAGCAGTCGCGGGCTGACCTACGAGCAGTACTTC
TRBV4-2	TRBJ1-2	-	TRBD1	CASSQALLQGTDDGYTF	TGTGCCAGCAGCCAAGCTCTATTACAGGGGACGGACGATGGCTACACCTTC
TRBV4-3	TRBJ2-2	once	-	CASSQGGSDWNTGELFF	TGCGCCAGCAGCCAAGGGGGATCGGACTGGAACACCGGGGAGCTGTTTTTT
TRBV28	TRBJ2-1	once	-	CASTWGTEQFF	TGTGCCAGCACTTGGGGTACTGAGCAGTTCTTC
TRBV7-9	TRBJ2-6	-	-	CASSPFTGLGANVLTF	TGTGCCAGCAGCCCTTTTACAGGGCTGGGGGCCAACGTCCTGACTTTC
TRBV25-1	TRBJ2-3	-	TRBD2	CASSAAGGGGTDTQYF	TGTGCCAGCAGTGCCGCGGGAGGGGGGGGCACAGATACGCAGTATTTT
TRBV27	TRBJ2-7	-	-	CASSLLLGNSYEQYF	TGTGCCAGCAGTTTACTTCTCGGGAACTCCTACGAGCAGTACTTC
TRBV7-6	TRBJ1-1	-	-	CASSSFGAMNTEAFF	TGTGCCAGCAGCTCATTCGGGGCAATGAACACTGAAGCTTTCTTT
TRBV28	TRBJ2-3	-	TRBD1	CASSSTGSGDTQYF	TGTGCCAGCAGTTCGACAGGGAGTGGAGATACGCAGTATTTT
TRBV4-3	TRBJ2-7	few	TRBD1	CASSPGQGWSGEQYF	TGCGCCAGCAGCCCCGGACAGGGGTGGAGTGGCGAGCAGTACTTC
TRBV15	TRBJ2-7	-	-	CATSRDPAQAYEQYF	TGTGCCACCAGCAGAGATCCGGCCCAGGCCTACGAGCAGTACTTC
TRBV19	TRBJ2-3	-	-	CASSIDGRSRPSTDTQYF	TGTGCCAGTAGTATAGATGGCAGATCCCGCCCTAGCACAGATACGCAGTATTTT
TRBV28	TRBJ2-7	-	TRBD2	CASRTSLSSEQYF	TGTGCCAGTCGGACTAGCCTATCGTCCGAGCAGTACTTC
TRBV2	TRBJ2-5	-	-	CASSEGYQETQYF	TGTGCCAGCAGCGAGGGTTACCAAGAGACCCAGTACTTC
TRBV7-2	TRBJ2-5	-	-	CASSFQGGETQYF	TGTGCCAGCAGCTTTCAGGGGGGAGAGACCCAGTACTTC
TRBV2	TRBJ2-7	-	-	CASSGGGKEQYF	TGTGCCAGCTCAGGGGGGGGAAAAGAGCAGTACTTC
TRBV6-1	TRBJ2-3	-	TRBD2	CASSESGLAGGTDTQYF	TGTGCCAGCAGTGAATCCGGACTAGCGGGGGGCACAGATACGCAGTATTTT
TRBV18	TRBJ1-3	-	-	CASSPGGGGSGNTIYF	TGTGCCAGCTCACCAGGGGGAGGTGGCTCTGGAAACACCATATATTTT
TRBV4-3	TRBJ2-3	-	-	CASSQDHLASSTDTQYF	TGCGCCAGCAGCCAAGACCACTTAGCGAGTAGCACAGATACGCAGTATTTT
TRBV7-9	TRBJ2-1	-	-	CASSSLEGRREQFF	TGTGCCAGCAGCTCGCTGGAGGGACGCCGGGAGCAGTTCTTC
TRBV4-3	TRBJ2-1	-	-	CASSQDHTTYNEQFF	TGCGCCAGCAGCCAAGATCATACTACTTACAATGAGCAGTTCTTC
TRBV15	TRBJ1-1	-	-	CATSPGPDREAFF	TGTGCCACCAGCCCTGGCCCCGATCGAGAAGCTTTCTTT
TRBV28	TRBJ1-2	-	TRBD1	CASRGAGGESYGYTF	TGTGCCAGCAGAGGGGCAGGGGGCGAGTCCTATGGCTACACCTTC
TRBV27	TRBJ1-2	-	TRBD1	CASSFRDREDGYTF	TGTGCCAGCAGTTTCAGGGACAGGGAGGATGGCTACACCTTC
TRBV10-3	TRBJ1-2	-	-	CAISDFPAGSGYTF	TGTGCCATCAGTGATTTCCCGGCAGGGAGCGGCTACACCTTC
TRBV5-1	TRBJ1-1	-	-	CASSPTLGGTEAFF	TGCGCCAGCAGCCCAACCTTGGGGGGCACTGAAGCTTTCTTT
TRBV6-1	TRBJ1-5	-	-	CASSDSAAPQPQHF	TGTGCCAGCAGTGATTCAGCTGCCCCTCAGCCCCAGCATTTT
TRBV27	TRBJ2-5	-	-	CASSSTGEAQYF	TGTGCCAGCAGTTCTACGGGGGAGGCCCAGTACTTC